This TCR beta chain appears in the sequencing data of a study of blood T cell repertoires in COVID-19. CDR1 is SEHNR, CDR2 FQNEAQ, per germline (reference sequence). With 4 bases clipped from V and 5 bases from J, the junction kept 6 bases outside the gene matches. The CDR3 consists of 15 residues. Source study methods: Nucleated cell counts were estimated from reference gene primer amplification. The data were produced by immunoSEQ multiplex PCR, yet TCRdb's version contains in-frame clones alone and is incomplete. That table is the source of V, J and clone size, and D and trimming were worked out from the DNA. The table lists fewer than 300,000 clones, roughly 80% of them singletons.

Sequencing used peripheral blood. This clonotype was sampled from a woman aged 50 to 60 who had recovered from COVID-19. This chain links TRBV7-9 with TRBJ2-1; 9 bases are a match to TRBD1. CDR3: CASSSGQGPNNEQFF. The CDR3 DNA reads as TGTGCCAGCAGCTCGGGACAGGGACCGAACAATGAGCAGTTCTTC. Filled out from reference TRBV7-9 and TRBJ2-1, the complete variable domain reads DTGVSQNPRHKITKRGQNVTFRCDPISEHNRLYWYRQTLGQGPEFLTYFQNEAQLEKSRLLSDRFSAERPKGSFSTLEIQRTEQGDSAMYLCASSSGQGPNNEQFFGPGTRLTVL.